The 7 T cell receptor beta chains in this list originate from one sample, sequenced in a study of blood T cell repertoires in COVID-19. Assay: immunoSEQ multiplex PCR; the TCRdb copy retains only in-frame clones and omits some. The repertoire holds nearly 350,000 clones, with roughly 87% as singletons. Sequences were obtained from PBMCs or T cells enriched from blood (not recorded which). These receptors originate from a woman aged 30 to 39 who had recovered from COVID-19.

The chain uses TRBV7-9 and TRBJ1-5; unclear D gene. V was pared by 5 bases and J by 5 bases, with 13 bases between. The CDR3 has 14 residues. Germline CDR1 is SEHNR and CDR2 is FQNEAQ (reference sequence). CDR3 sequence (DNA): TGTGCCAGCAGCCCCTCGGGTCGGTATCAGCCCCAGCATTTT. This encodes CASSPSGRYQPQHF.

The CDR3 DNA reads TGTGCCAGCAGTAAAAACTATGGCTACACCTTC. Translation: CASSKNYGYTF. This chain links TRBV7-9 with TRBJ1-2; D not resolved. Trimming took 6 bases from V and 2 from J, leaving 4 bases between them. Germline loops: CDR1 SEHNR, CDR2 FQNEAQ (reference sequence). This CDR3 spans 11 amino acids.

The CDR3 loop reads CSVQGDANEKLFF. In DNA, the CDR3 is TGCAGCGTTCAGGGTGATGCTAATGAAAAACTGTTTTTT. The chain carries TRBV29-1 and TRBJ1-4; D is possibly TRBD1 (5 bases). Germline V gene sequence: CDR1 SQVTM, CDR2 ANQGSEA. The CDR3 runs 13 residues. The ends were cut back, 5 bases at V and 3 bases at J, with 10 bases in the middle.

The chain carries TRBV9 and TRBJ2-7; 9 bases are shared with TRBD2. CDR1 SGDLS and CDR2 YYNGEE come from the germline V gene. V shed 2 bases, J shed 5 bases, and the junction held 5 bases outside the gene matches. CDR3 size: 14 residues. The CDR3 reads CASSVAGGIDEQYF. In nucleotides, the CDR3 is TGTGCCAGCAGCGTCGCGGGGGGGATCGACGAGCAGTACTTC.

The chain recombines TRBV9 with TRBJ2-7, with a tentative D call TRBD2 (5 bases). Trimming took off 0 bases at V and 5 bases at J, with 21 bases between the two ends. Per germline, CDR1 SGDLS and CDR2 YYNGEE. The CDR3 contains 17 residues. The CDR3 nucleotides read TGTGCCAGCAGCGTAGGCGGCAGGTCCGTTGGACTTGACGAGCAGTACTTC. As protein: CASSVGGRSVGLDEQYF. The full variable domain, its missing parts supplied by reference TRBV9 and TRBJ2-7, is DSGVTQTPKHLITATGQRVTLRCSPRSGDLSVYWYQQSLDQGLQFLIQYYNGEERAKGNILERFSAQQFPDLHSELNLSSLELGDSALYFCASSVGGRSVGLDEQYFGPGTRLTVT.

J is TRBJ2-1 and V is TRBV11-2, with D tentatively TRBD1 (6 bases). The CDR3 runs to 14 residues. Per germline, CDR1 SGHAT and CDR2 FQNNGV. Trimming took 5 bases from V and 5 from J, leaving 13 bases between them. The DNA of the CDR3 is TGTGCCAGCAGCCCCCCACAGGGTAACAATGAGCAGTTCTTC. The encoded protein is CASSPPQGNNEQFF. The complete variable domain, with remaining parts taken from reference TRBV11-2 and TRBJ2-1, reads EAGVAQSPRYKIIEKRQSVAFWCNPISGHATLYWYQQILGQGPKLLIQFQNNGVVDDSQLPKDRFSAERLKGVDSTLKIQPAKLEDSAVYLCASSPPQGNNEQFFGPGTRLTVL.

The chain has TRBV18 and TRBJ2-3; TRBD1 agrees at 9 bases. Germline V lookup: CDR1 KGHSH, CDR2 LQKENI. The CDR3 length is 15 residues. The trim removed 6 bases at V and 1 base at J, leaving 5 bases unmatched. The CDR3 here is CASSGQGTGTDTQYF. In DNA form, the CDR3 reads TGTGCCAGCTCCGGACAGGGGACGGGCACAGATACGCAGTATTTT.